The rows below give T cell receptor beta chains drawn from one sample of a study of control samples from healthy donors and cancer patients. Profiling relied on immunoSEQ multiplex PCR, and the TCRdb table lists in-frame clones only, not all of them. The sample has some 150,000 clones, 75% to 95% seen once. Sequencing was performed on blood. These receptors were obtained from a young man in good health. CDR3s leave out the opening cysteine and the closing phenylalanine or tryptophan. Size is stated for part of the rows, as once, few or many counts, or as a class when the clone is expanded.

cdr3_aa: ASSLKAMNTEAF; clone_size: .; j_call: TRBJ1-1; v_call: TRBV5-4
cdr3_aa: ASSLVAGLETQY; clone_size: .; j_call: TRBJ2-5; v_call: TRBV5-1
cdr3_aa: ASSQGQGSQETQY; clone_size: .; j_call: TRBJ2-5; v_call: TRBV7-3
cdr3_aa: ASSIEGGYAEAF; clone_size: .; j_call: TRBJ1-1; v_call: TRBV19
cdr3_aa: ASSVSGGPQETQY; clone_size: .; j_call: TRBJ2-5; v_call: TRBV7-8
cdr3_aa: ASNINPGNTEAF; clone_size: .; j_call: TRBJ1-1; v_call: TRBV5-1
cdr3_aa: ASSSPSLAMSYNEQF; clone_size: .; j_call: TRBJ2-1; v_call: TRBV21-1
cdr3_aa: ASSFPGLAGTETQY; clone_size: .; j_call: TRBJ2-5; v_call: TRBV5-6
cdr3_aa: ASRGNAVDGYT; clone_size: .; j_call: TRBJ1-2; v_call: TRBV27
cdr3_aa: SVSDISWGYGYT; clone_size: .; j_call: TRBJ1-2; v_call: TRBV29-1
cdr3_aa: ASSQSPHQPQH; clone_size: .; j_call: TRBJ1-5; v_call: TRBV13
cdr3_aa: ASSPVSGAYEQY; clone_size: .; j_call: TRBJ2-7; v_call: TRBV4-1
cdr3_aa: ASSHLRGNTEAF; clone_size: .; j_call: TRBJ1-1; v_call: TRBV4-3
cdr3_aa: ASSTQPTPYGYT; clone_size: .; j_call: TRBJ1-2; v_call: TRBV28
cdr3_aa: ASSPGQGLEAF; clone_size: .; j_call: TRBJ1-1; v_call: TRBV5-1
cdr3_aa: ASSIFWQGGTQPQH; clone_size: few; j_call: TRBJ1-5; v_call: TRBV19
cdr3_aa: ATSRDAGDNSPLH; clone_size: few; j_call: TRBJ1-6; v_call: TRBV15
cdr3_aa: ASSLLGSGGAGETQY; clone_size: .; j_call: TRBJ2-5; v_call: TRBV28
cdr3_aa: ASSLGGDEQY; clone_size: .; j_call: TRBJ2-7; v_call: TRBV19
cdr3_aa: ATSDTGTLNTGELF; clone_size: .; j_call: TRBJ2-2; v_call: TRBV24-1
cdr3_aa: ASSLSYEKLF; clone_size: .; j_call: TRBJ1-4; v_call: TRBV7-9
cdr3_aa: ASRTGGSIDTQY; clone_size: .; j_call: TRBJ2-3; v_call: TRBV7-2
cdr3_aa: ASSLGRTDTQY; clone_size: .; j_call: TRBJ2-3; v_call: TRBV11-3
cdr3_aa: AIRMTGPANTEAF; clone_size: .; j_call: TRBJ1-1; v_call: TRBV10-3
cdr3_aa: ASTVGTGGYQPQH; clone_size: .; j_call: TRBJ1-5; v_call: TRBV19
cdr3_aa: ASSLAGQITAGPEAF; clone_size: .; j_call: TRBJ1-1; v_call: TRBV7-2
cdr3_aa: ASSPGGYTEAF; clone_size: once; j_call: TRBJ1-1; v_call: TRBV27
cdr3_aa: ASSAGLGTGFYEQY; clone_size: .; j_call: TRBJ2-7; v_call: TRBV11-2
cdr3_aa: ASSALRGSDTQY; clone_size: .; j_call: TRBJ2-3; v_call: TRBV7-2
cdr3_aa: ATRIGNEQF; clone_size: .; j_call: TRBJ2-1; v_call: TRBV7-2
cdr3_aa: ASSLESGGQEY; clone_size: .; j_call: TRBJ2-3; v_call: TRBV5-1
cdr3_aa: AISDSSSEPQH; clone_size: .; j_call: TRBJ1-5; v_call: TRBV10-3
cdr3_aa: ASSYGPTDTQY; clone_size: .; j_call: TRBJ2-3; v_call: TRBV3-1/TRBV3-2
cdr3_aa: ATSRDRGLIYEQY; clone_size: .; j_call: TRBJ2-7; v_call: TRBV15
cdr3_aa: ASKRGGTEAF; clone_size: .; j_call: TRBJ1-1; v_call: TRBV2
cdr3_aa: ASSLKPDGNQPQH; clone_size: .; j_call: TRBJ1-5; v_call: TRBV5-5
cdr3_aa: SASVGDSNQPQH; clone_size: .; j_call: TRBJ1-5; v_call: TRBV20-1
cdr3_aa: ASSLLGPPSSYNEQF; clone_size: .; j_call: TRBJ2-1; v_call: TRBV27
cdr3_aa: AWSVSGGGYT; clone_size: .; j_call: TRBJ1-2; v_call: TRBV30
cdr3_aa: ASSRAGNTEAF; clone_size: .; j_call: TRBJ1-1; v_call: TRBV11-3
cdr3_aa: ASMRGDTQY; clone_size: .; j_call: TRBJ2-3; v_call: TRBV28
cdr3_aa: ASSLVQRAGSYEQY; clone_size: once; j_call: TRBJ2-7; v_call: TRBV7-6
cdr3_aa: ASTQGGATDTQY; clone_size: .; j_call: TRBJ2-3; v_call: TRBV4-1
cdr3_aa: ASSQTDVSNQPQH; clone_size: .; j_call: TRBJ1-5; v_call: TRBV4-1
cdr3_aa: ASSWRESSYNEQF; clone_size: .; j_call: TRBJ2-1; v_call: TRBV5-1
cdr3_aa: ATSGSYGYT; clone_size: few; j_call: TRBJ1-2; v_call: TRBV19
cdr3_aa: ASSWPPEAF; clone_size: .; j_call: TRBJ1-1; v_call: TRBV5-1
cdr3_aa: AWRGDRGRSYEQY; clone_size: .; j_call: TRBJ2-7; v_call: TRBV30
cdr3_aa: SVESRTGLYGYT; clone_size: .; j_call: TRBJ1-2; v_call: TRBV29-1
cdr3_aa: ASSGDRVVEAF; clone_size: .; j_call: TRBJ1-1; v_call: TRBV2
cdr3_aa: AWSEGRGVTDTQY; clone_size: .; j_call: TRBJ2-3; v_call: TRBV30
cdr3_aa: ASSTGQSRGGTQY; clone_size: once; j_call: TRBJ2-5; v_call: TRBV5-1